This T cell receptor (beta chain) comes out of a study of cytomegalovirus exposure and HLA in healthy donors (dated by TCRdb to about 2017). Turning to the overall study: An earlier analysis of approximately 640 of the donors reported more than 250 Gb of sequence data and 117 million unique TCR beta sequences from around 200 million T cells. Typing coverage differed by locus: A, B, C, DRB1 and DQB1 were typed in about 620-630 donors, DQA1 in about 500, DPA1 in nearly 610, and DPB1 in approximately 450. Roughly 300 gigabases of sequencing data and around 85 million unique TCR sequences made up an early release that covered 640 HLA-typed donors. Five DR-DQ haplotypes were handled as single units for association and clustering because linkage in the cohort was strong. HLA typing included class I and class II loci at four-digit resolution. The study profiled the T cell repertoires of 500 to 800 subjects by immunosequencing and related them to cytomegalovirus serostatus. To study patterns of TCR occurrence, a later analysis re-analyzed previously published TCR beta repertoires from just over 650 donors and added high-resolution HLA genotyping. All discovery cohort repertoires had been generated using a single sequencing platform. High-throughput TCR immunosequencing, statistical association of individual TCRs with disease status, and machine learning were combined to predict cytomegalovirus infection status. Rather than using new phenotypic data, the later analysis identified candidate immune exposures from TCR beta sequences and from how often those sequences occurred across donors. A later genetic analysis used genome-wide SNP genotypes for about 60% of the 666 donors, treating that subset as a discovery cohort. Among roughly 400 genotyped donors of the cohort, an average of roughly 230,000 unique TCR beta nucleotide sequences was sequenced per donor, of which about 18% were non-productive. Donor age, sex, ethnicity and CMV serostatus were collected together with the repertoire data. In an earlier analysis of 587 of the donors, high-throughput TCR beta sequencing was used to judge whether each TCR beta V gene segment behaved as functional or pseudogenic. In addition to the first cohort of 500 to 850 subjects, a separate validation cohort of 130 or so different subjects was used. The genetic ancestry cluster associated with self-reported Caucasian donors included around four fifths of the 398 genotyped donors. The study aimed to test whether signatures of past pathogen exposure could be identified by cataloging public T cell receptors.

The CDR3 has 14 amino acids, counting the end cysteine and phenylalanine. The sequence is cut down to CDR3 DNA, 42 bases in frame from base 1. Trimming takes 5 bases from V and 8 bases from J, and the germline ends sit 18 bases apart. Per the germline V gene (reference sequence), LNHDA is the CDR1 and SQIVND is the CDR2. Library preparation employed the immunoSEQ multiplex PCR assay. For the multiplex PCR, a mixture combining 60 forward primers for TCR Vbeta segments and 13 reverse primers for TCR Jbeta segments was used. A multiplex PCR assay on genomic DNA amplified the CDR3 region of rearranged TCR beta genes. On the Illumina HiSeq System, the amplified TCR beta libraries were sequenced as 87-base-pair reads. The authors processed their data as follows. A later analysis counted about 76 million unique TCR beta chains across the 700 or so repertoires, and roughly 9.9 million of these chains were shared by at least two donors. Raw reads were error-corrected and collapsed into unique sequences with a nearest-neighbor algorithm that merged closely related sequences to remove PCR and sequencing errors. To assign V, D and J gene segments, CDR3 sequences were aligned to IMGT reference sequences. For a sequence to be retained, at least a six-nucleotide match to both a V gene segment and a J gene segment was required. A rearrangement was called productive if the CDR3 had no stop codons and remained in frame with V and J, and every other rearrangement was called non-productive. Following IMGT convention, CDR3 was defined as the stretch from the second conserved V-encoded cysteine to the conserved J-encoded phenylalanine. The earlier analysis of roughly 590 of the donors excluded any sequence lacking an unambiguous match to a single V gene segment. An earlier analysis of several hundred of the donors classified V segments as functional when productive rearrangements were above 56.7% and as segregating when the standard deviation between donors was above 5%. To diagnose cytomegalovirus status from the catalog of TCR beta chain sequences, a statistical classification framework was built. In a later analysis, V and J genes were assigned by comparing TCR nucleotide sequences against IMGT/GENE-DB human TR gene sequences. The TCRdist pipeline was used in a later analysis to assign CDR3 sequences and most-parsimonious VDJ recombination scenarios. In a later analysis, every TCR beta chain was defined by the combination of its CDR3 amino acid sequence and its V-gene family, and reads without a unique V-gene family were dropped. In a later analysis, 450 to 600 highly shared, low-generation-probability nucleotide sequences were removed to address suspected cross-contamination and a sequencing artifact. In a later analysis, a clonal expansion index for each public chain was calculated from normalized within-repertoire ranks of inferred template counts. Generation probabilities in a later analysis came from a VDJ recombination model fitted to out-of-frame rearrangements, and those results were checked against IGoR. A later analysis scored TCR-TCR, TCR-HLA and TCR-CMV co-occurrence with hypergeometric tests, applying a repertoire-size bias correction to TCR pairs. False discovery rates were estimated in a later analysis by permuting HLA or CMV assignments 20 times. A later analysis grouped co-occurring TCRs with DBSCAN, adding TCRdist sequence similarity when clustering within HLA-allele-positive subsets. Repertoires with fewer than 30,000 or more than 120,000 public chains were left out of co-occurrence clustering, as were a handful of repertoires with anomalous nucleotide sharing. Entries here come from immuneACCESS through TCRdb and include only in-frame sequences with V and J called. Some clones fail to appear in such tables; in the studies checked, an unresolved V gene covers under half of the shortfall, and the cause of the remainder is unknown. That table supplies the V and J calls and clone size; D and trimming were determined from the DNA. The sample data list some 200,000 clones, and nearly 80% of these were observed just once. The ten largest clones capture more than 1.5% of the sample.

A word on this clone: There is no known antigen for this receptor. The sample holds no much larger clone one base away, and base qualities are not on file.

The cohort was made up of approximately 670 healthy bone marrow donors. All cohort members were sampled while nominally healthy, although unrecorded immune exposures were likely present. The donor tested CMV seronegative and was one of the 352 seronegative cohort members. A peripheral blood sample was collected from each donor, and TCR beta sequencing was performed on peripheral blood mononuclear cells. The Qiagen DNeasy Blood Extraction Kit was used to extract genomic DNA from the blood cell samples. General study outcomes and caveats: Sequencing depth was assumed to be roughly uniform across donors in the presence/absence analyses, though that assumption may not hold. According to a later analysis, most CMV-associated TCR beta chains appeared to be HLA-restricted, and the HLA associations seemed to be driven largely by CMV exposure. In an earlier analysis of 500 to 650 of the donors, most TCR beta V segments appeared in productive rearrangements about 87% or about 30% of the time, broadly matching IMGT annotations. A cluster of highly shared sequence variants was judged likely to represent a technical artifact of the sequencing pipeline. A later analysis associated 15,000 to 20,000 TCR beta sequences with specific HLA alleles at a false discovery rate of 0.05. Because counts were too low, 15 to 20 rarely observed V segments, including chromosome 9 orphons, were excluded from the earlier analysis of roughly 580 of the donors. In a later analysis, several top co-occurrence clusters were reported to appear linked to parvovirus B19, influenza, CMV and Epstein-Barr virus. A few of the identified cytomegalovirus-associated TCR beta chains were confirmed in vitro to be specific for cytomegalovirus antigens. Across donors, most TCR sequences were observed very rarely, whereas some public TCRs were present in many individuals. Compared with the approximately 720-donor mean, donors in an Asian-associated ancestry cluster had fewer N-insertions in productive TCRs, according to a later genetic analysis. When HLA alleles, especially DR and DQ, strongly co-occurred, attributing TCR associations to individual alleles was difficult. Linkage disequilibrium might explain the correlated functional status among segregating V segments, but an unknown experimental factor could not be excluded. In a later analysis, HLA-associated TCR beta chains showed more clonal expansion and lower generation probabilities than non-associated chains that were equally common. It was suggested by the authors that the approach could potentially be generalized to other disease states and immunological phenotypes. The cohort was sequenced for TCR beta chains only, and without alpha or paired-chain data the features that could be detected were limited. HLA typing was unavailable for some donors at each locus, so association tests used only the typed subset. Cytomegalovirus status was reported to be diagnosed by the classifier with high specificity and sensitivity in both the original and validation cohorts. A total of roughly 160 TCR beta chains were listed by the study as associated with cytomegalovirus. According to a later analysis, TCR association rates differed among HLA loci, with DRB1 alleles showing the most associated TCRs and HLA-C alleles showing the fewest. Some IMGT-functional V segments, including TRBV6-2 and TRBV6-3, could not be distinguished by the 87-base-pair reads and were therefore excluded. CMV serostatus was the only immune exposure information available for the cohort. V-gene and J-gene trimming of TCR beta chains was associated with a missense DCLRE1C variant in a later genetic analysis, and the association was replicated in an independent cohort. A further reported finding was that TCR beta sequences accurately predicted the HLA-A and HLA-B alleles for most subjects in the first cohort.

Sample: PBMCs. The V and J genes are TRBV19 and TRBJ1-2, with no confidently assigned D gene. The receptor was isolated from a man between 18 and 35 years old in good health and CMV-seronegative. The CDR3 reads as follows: CASSFDGEYEGYTF. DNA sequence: TGTGCCAGTAGTTTCGACGGAGAATATGAGGGCTACACCTTC.